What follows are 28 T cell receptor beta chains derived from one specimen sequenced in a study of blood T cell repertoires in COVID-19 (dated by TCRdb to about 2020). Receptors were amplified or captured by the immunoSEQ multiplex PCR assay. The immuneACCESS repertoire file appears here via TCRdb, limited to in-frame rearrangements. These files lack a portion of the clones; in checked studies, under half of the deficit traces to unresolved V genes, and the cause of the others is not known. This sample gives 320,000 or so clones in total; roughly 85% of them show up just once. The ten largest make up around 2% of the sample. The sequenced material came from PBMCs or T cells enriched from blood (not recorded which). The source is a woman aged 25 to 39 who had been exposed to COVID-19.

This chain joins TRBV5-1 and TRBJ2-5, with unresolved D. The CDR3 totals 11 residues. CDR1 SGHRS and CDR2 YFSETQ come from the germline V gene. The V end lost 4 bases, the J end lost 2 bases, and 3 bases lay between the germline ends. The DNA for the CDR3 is TGCGCCAGCAGCATACAAGAGACCCAGTACTTC. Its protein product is CASSIQETQYF.

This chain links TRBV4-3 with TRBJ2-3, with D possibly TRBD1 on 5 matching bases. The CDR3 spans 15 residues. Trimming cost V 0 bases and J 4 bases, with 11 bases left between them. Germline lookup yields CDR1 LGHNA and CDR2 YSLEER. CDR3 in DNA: TGCGCCAGCAGCCAAGACGCCAGGGAAGCAGATACGCAGTATTTT. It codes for CASSQDAREADTQYF.

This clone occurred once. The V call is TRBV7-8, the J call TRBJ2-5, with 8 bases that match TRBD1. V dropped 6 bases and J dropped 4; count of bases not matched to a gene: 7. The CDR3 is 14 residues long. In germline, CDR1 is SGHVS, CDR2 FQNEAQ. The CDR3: CASSHDRGRETQYF. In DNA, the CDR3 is TGTGCCAGCAGTCACGACAGGGGACGAGAGACCCAGTACTTC.

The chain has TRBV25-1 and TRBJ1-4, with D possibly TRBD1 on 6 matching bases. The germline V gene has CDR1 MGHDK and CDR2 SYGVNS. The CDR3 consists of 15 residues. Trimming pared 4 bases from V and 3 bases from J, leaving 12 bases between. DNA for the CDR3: TGTGCCAGCAGTGGGCACAGGGTAGCTAATGAAAAACTGTTTTTT. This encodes CASSGHRVANEKLFF.

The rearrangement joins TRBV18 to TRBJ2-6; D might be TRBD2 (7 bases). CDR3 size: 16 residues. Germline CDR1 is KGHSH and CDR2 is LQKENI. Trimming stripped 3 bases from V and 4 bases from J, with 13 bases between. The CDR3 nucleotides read TGTGCCAGCTCACCCCCCGCGGGGGCAGGGGCCAACGTCCTGACTTTC. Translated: CASSPPAGAGANVLTF.

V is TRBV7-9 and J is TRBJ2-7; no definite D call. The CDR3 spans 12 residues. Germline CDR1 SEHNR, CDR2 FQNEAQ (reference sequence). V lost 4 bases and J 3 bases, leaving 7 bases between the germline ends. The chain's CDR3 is CASSSSRYEQYF. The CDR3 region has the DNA TGTGCCAGCAGCTCAAGCCGCTACGAGCAGTACTTC.

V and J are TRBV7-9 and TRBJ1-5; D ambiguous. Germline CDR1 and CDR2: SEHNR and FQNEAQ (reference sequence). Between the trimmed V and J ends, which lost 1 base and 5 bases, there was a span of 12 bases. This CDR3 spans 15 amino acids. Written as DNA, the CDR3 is TGTGCCAGCAGCTTAGGGTATGTCGGGGATCAGCCCCAGCATTTT. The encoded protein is CASSLGYVGDQPQHF. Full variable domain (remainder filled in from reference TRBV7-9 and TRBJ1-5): DTGVSQNPRHKITKRGQNVTFRCDPISEHNRLYWYRQTLGQGPEFLTYFQNEAQLEKSRLLSDRFSAERPKGSFSTLEIQRTEQGDSAMYLCASSLGYVGDQPQHFGDGTRLSIL.

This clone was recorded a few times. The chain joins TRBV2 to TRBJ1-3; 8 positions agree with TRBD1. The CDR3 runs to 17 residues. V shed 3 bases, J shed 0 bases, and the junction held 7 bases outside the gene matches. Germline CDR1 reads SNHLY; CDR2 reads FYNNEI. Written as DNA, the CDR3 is TGTGCCAGCAGTGATCCAGGGGGCATCAGCTCTGGAAACACCATATATTTT. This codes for CASSDPGGISSGNTIYF.

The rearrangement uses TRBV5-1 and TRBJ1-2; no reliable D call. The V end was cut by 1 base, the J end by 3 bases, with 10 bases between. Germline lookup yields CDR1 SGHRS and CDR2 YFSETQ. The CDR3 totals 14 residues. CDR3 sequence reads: CASSLTSPDYGYTF. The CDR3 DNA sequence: TGCGCCAGCAGCTTGACATCGCCTGACTATGGCTACACCTTC.

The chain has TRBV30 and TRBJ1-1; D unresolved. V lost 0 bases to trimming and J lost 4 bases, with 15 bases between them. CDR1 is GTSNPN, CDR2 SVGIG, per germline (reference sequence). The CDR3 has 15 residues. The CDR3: CAWSVRGSPGTEAFF. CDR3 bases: TGTGCCTGGAGTGTACGAGGCAGTCCGGGCACTGAAGCTTTCTTT. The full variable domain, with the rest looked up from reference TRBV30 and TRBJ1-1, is SQTIHQWPATLVQPVGSPLSLECTVEGTSNPNLYWYRQAAGRGLQLLFYSVGIGQISSEVPQNLSASRPQDRQFILSSKKLLLSDSGFYLCAWSVRGSPGTEAFFGQGTRLTVV.

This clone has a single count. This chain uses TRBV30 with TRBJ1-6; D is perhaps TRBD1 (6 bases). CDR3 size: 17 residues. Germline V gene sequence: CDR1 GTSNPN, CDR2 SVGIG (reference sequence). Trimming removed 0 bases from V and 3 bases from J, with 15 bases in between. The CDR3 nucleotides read TGTGCCTGGAGTGTTCATAGACAGGCCATCTATAATTCACCCCTCCACTTT. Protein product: CAWSVHRQAIYNSPLHF.

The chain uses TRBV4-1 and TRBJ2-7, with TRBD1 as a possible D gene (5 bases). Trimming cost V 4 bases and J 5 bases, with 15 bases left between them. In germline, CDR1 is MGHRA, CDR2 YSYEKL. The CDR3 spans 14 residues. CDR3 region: CASSLRFQGDEQYF. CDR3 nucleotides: TGCGCCAGCAGCCTACGCTTTCAGGGCGACGAGCAGTACTTC.

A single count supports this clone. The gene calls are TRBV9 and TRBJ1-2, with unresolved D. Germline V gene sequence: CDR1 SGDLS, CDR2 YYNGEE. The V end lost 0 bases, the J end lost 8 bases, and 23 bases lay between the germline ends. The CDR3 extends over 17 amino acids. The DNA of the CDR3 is TGTGCCAGCAGCGTAGGGTCCGGGAAGAGTAGACTGGGAGGCTACACCTTC. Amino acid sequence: CASSVGSGKSRLGGYTF.

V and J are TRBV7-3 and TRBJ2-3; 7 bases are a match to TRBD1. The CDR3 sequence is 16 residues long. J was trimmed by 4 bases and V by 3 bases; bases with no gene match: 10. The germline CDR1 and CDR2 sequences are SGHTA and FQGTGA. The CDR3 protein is CASSFPGGRRSDTQYF. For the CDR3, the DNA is TGTGCCAGCAGCTTCCCAGGGGGTCGTAGGTCAGATACGCAGTATTTT.

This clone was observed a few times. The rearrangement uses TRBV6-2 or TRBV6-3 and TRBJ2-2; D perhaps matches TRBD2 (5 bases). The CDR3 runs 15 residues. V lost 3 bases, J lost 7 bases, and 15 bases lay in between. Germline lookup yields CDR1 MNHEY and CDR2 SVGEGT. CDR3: CASSYNIGIFGELFF. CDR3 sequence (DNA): TGTGCCAGCAGTTATAATATCGGGATCTTCGGGGAGCTGTTTTTT.

The CDR3 DNA reads as TGTGCCAGCAGCTTGGAAGCTAGCGGGAGATCCTACGAGCAGTACTTC. It encodes CASSLEASGRSYEQYF. The chain couples TRBV5-6 to TRBJ2-7; 10 nucleotides line up with TRBD2. Losses at the gene ends were 0 bases for V and 1 base for J; bases not matched to a gene: 4. Germline assignment: CDR1 SGHDT and CDR2 YYEEEE. The CDR3 spans 16 residues.

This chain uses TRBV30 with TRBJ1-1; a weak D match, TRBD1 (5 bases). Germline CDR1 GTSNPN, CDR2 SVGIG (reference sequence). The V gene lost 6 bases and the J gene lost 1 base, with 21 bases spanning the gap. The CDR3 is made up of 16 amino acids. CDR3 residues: CACHPRAGRTNTEAFF. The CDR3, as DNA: TGTGCCTGCCACCCGAGGGCGGGACGGACGAACACTGAAGCTTTCTTT.

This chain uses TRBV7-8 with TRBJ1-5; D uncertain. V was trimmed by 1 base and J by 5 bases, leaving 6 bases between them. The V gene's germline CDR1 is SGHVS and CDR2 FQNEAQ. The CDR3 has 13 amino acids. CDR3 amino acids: CASSLERDQPQHF. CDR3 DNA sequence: TGTGCCAGCAGCTTAGAACGCGATCAGCCCCAGCATTTT. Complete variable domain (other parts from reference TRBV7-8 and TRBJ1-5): GAGVSQSPRYKVAKRGQDVALRCDPISGHVSLFWYQQALGQGPEFLTYFQNEAQLDKSGLPSDRFFAERPEGSVSTLKIQRTQQEDSAVYLCASSLERDQPQHFGDGTRLSIL.

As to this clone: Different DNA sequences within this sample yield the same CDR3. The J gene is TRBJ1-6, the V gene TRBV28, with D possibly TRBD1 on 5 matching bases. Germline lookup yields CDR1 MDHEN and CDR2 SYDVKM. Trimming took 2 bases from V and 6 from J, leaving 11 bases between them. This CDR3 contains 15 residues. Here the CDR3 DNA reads TGTGCCAGCAGTTTAGGAACCGGGGGTAATTCACCCCTCCACTTT. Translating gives CASSLGTGGNSPLHF.

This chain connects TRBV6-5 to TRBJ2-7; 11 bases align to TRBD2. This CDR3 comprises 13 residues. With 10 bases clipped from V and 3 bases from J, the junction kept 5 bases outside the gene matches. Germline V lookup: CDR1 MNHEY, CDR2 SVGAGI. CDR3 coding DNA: TGTGCCATTCTAGCGGGGGGCCGCTACGAGCAGTACTTC. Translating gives CAILAGGRYEQYF.

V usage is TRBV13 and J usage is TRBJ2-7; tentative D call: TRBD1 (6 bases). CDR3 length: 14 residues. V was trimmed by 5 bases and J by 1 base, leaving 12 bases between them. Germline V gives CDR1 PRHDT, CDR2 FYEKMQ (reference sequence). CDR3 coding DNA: TGTGCCAGCAGCCTGGACAGTAGGTCCTACGAGCAGTACTTC. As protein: CASSLDSRSYEQYF.

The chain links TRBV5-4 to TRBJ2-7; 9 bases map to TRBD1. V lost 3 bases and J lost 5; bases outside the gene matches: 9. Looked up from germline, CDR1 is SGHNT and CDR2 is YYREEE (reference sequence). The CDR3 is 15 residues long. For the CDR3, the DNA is TGTGCCAGCAGCTCCCGGGACAGGGAATCCAACGAGCAGTACTTC. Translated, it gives CASSSRDRESNEQYF.

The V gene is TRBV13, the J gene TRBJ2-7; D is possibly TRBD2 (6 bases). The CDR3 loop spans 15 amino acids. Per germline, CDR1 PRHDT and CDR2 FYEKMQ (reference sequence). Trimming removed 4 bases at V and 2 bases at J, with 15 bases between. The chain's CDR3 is CASSSRQTRTYEQYF. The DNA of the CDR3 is TGTGCCAGCAGCTCCCGACAGACTAGAACCTACGAGCAGTACTTC.

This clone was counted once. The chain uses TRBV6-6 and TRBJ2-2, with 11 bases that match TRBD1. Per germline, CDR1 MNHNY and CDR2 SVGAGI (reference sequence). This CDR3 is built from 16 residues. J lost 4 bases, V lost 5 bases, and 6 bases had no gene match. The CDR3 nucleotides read TGTGCCAGCAGTACGGCCGGGACAGGGGGCACCGGGGAGCTGTTTTTT. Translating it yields CASSTAGTGGTGELFF.

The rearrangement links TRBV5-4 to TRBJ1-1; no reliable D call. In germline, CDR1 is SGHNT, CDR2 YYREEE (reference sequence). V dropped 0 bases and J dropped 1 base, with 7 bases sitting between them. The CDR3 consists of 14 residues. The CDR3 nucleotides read TGTGCCAGCAGCTTGGTCCAGTCGAACACTGAAGCTTTCTTT. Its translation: CASSLVQSNTEAFF.

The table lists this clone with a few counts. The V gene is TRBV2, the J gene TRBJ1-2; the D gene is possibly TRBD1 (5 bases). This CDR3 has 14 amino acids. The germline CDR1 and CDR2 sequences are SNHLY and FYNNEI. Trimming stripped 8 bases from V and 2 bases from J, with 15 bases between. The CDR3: CASCPPGGNYGYTF. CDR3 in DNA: TGTGCCAGCTGCCCGCCGGGGGGAAACTATGGCTACACCTTC.

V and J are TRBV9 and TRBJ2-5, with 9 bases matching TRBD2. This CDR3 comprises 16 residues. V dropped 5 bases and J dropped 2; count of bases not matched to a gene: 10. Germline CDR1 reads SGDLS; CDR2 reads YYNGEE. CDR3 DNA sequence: TGTGCCAGCAGGGACGGCTTAGCGGGAGATCAAGAGACCCAGTACTTC. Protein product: CASRDGLAGDQETQYF.

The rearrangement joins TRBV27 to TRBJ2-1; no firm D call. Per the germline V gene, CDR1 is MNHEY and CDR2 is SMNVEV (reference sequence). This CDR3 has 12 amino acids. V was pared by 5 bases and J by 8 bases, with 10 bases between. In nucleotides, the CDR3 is TGTGCCAGCAGTCCCAATGTAGATGAGCAGTTCTTC. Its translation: CASSPNVDEQFF.